This TCR beta chain stems from a study of Ad26.COV2.S vaccination and SARS-CoV-2 variants. Study-wide results and limits: The authors reported substantial breadth in spike-specific CD8+ and CD4+ T cell responses after vaccination.

This clone was seen a few times. As yet, its antigen is unknown. Generated by immunoSEQ multiplex PCR, the TCRdb table keeps only in-frame clones and is missing some. The repertoire holds over 85,000 clones, with over 60% as singletons. CDR3 length: 16 amino acids. Trimming cost V 4 bases and J 4 bases; bases outside gene matches: 5. Germline V gene data show CDR1 as SGHRS and CDR2 as YFSETQ. This clonotype originated in a human donor who had recovered from COVID-19. V is TRBV5-1 and J is TRBJ2-2, with 12 bases that match TRBD1. The sample in question was peripheral blood, obtained after recovery from COVID-19. The CDR3 region has the DNA TGCGCCAGCAGCCCTGGGGACAGGGGGCGCACCGGGGAGCTGTTTTTT. Its translation: CASSPGDRGRTGELFF. Variable domain in full (rest from reference TRBV5-1 and TRBJ2-2): KAGVTQTPRYLIKTRGQQVTLSCSPISGHRSVSWYQQTPGQGLQFLFEYFSETQRNKGNFPGRFSGRQFSNSRSEMNVSTLELGDSALYLCASSPGDRGRTGELFFGEGSRLTVL.